This is a list of T cell receptor beta chains from one sample in a study of T cells expressing NK-cell markers. TCRdb derives one entry per CDR3 protein from the 5' RACE reads, leaving out DNA. The sample holds approximately 380,000 distinct CDR3 sequences. The sequenced sample consisted of blood T cells: a sorted CD56 or NKG2C T cell subset, CD4+ or CD8+ T cells, or bulk PBMC T cells (not recorded which). The origin of the receptors is a man aged 18-69 years in good health. The CDR3 runs from the conserved cysteine through the conserved F or W. Size is omitted from some rows. Given values are once, few, many or a class for expanded clones.

J: TRBJ1-2
V: TRBV20-1
size: -
CDR3: CSARDLNRGGYGYTF

J: TRBJ2-2
V: TRBV12-3/TRBV12-4
size: -
CDR3: CASSLAGHPLNTGELFF

J: TRBJ2-3
V: TRBV18
size: -
CDR3: CASSPGGGDTQYF

J: TRBJ1-6
V: TRBV3-1
size: -
CDR3: CASSQRQVMNSPLHF

J: TRBJ2-2
V: TRBV9
size: -
CDR3: CASPSGDGELFF

J: TRBJ1-1
V: TRBV27
size: -
CDR3: CASSATGFSTEAFF

J: TRBJ1-2
V: TRBV5-1
size: -
CDR3: CASSEGQGKGYTF

J: TRBJ1-3
V: TRBV4-2
size: -
CDR3: CASSEWGLGAGNTIYF

J: TRBJ1-5
V: TRBV2
size: -
CDR3: CASSEALLGQPQHF

J: TRBJ1-2
V: TRBV7-8
size: -
CDR3: CASSSERANYGYTF

J: TRBJ1-2
V: TRBV6-1
size: -
CDR3: CASSESPGYGYTF

J: TRBJ2-5
V: TRBV18
size: -
CDR3: CASSPGLVGGETQYF

J: TRBJ1-4
V: TRBV12-3/TRBV12-4
size: -
CDR3: CASSALRATNEKLFF

J: TRBJ1-2
V: TRBV3-1
size: -
CDR3: CASSHHPPTGNYGYTF

J: TRBJ2-5
V: TRBV20-1
size: -
CDR3: CSARTLEYQETQYF

J: TRBJ1-6
V: TRBV6-1
size: -
CDR3: CASSEWGNPLHF

J: TRBJ2-3
V: TRBV19
size: -
CDR3: CASSTPGQGTDTQYF

J: TRBJ2-7
V: TRBV28
size: -
CDR3: CASRVGVSYEQYF

J: TRBJ1-6
V: TRBV15
size: -
CDR3: CATSTSRGASSPLHF

J: TRBJ1-6
V: TRBV5-4
size: -
CDR3: CASSLVGALGNSPLHF

J: TRBJ1-5
V: TRBV12-3/TRBV12-4
size: -
CDR3: CASSLWGGLGPQHF

J: TRBJ2-2
V: TRBV6-1
size: -
CDR3: CASSTGTSDTGELFF

J: TRBJ2-1
V: TRBV13
size: -
CDR3: CASSFPGTQKYNEQFF

J: TRBJ1-3
V: TRBV18
size: -
CDR3: CASSPDTGSGNTIYF

J: TRBJ1-3
V: TRBV20-1
size: -
CDR3: CSAAQGLAGNTIYF

J: TRBJ2-7
V: TRBV3-1
size: -
CDR3: CASSHTTRRGSYEQYF

J: TRBJ2-7
V: TRBV5-1
size: -
CDR3: CASSLARGTARSYEQYF

J: TRBJ2-7
V: TRBV11-1
size: medium-sized
CDR3: CASSVSGGPSYEQYF

J: TRBJ2-3
V: TRBV7-9
size: -
CDR3: CASSLISVFRAGDTQYF

J: TRBJ2-3
V: TRBV11-1
size: -
CDR3: CASSRSPGSDTQYF

J: TRBJ2-5
V: TRBV7-9
size: -
CDR3: CASNTGVMETQYF

J: TRBJ2-5
V: TRBV5-1
size: -
CDR3: CASSGKTGGAETQYF

J: TRBJ1-6
V: TRBV11-1
size: -
CDR3: CASSFGPEDSPLHF

J: TRBJ2-3
V: TRBV6-1
size: -
CDR3: CASIEDARDSSTDTQYF

J: TRBJ1-2
V: TRBV7-9
size: -
CDR3: CASSPVDRGPGYTF

J: TRBJ2-5
V: TRBV6-2/TRBV6-3
size: -
CDR3: CASSGTGKGSTQYF

J: TRBJ2-1
V: TRBV12-3/TRBV12-4
size: -
CDR3: CASSLSLGGASNEQFF

J: TRBJ2-7
V: TRBV30
size: -
CDR3: CAWSVPDYEQYF

J: TRBJ2-7
V: TRBV6-2/TRBV6-3
size: -
CDR3: CASSRPGFAYEQYF

J: TRBJ1-2
V: TRBV12-3/TRBV12-4
size: -
CDR3: CASSPTHRGLGYTF

J: TRBJ1-1
V: TRBV5-1
size: -
CDR3: CASSSGVNTEAFF

J: TRBJ1-1
V: TRBV5-1
size: -
CDR3: CASSSPGTPKVTFF

J: TRBJ2-7
V: TRBV5-5
size: -
CDR3: CASSLRTGIYEQYF

J: TRBJ2-6
V: TRBV27
size: -
CDR3: CASSSRGAGANVLTF

J: TRBJ2-2
V: TRBV25-1
size: -
CDR3: CASSVYGTGNTGELFF

J: TRBJ2-3
V: TRBV14
size: -
CDR3: CASSHKHWTSGGSTDTQYF

J: TRBJ1-1
V: TRBV6-1
size: -
CDR3: CASRPGGDWILFF

J: TRBJ2-1
V: TRBV20-1
size: -
CDR3: CSAGPPPGAGAYNEQFF

J: TRBJ1-4
V: TRBV12-3/TRBV12-4
size: -
CDR3: CASRNRDRGEKLFF

J: TRBJ1-2
V: TRBV7-9
size: -
CDR3: CASSLGAGRYGYTF

J: TRBJ2-3
V: TRBV11-1
size: -
CDR3: CASSGLWGGGRSTDTQYF

J: TRBJ1-2
V: TRBV27
size: -
CDR3: CASSLGYRAGLNYGYTF

J: TRBJ2-1
V: TRBV4-2
size: -
CDR3: CASSQDGTGTSRNEQFF

J: TRBJ1-3
V: TRBV12-3/TRBV12-4
size: -
CDR3: CASSPNQGGGNTIYF

J: TRBJ2-1
V: TRBV24-1
size: -
CDR3: CATSDPGAGARDEQFF